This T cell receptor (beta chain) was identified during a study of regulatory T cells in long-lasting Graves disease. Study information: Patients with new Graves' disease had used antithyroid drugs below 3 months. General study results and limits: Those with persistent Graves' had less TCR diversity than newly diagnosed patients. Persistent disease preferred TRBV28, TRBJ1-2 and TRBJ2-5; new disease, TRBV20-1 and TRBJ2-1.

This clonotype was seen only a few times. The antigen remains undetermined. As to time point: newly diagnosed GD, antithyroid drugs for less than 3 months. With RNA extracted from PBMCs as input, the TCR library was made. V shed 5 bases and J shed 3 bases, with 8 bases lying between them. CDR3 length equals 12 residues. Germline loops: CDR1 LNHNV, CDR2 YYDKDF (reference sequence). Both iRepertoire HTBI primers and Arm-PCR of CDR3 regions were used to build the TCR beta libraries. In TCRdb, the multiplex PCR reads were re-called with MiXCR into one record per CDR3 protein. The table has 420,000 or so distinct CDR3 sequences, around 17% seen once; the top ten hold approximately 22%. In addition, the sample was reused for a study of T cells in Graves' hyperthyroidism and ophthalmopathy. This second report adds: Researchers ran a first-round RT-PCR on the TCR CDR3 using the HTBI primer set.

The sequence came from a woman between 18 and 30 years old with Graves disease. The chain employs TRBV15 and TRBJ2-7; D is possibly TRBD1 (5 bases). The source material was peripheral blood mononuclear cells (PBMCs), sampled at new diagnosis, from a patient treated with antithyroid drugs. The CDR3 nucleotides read TGTGCCACCAGCCAGGGCGACTACGAGCAGTACTTC. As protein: CATSQGDYEQYF. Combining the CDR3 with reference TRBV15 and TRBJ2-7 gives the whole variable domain DAMVIQNPRYQVTQFGKPVTLSCSQTLNHNVMYWYQQKSSQAPKLLFHYYDKDFNNEADTPDNFQSRRPNTSFCFLDIRSPGLGDTAMYLCATSQGDYEQYFGPGTRLTVT.